Listed below are T cell receptor beta chains from one sample, sequenced in a study of Ad26.COV2.S vaccination and SARS-CoV-2 variants. The data were produced by immunoSEQ multiplex PCR, yet TCRdb's version contains in-frame clones alone and is incomplete. The repertoire holds about 350,000 clones, with less than 90% as singletons. Sequenced here: peripheral blood, sampled in a trial of Ad26.COV2.S vaccine versus placebo. The receptors derive from a person aged 18-60 years who received the Ad26.COV2.S COVID-19 vaccine or a placebo. The CDR3 runs from the conserved cysteine through the conserved F or W. The D gene is left open where the match is weak. Clone size is shown for a subset of rows, as once, few, many or a class of expanded clone.

J gene,clone size,V gene,D gene,CDR3 length,CDR3 DNA,CDR3 protein
TRBJ2-7,.,TRBV19,.,11,TGTGCCAGTAGCCCTATAGAAGAGCAGTACTTC,CASSPIEEQYF
TRBJ1-2,.,TRBV27,TRBD1,16,TGTGCCAGCAGCCATCTGCGGACAGGTCATAACTATGGCTACACCTTC,CASSHLRTGHNYGYTF
TRBJ1-2,once,TRBV6-5,TRBD1,14,TGTGCCAGCAGTTACTCGCAGGGGGCGAACGGCTACACCTTC,CASSYSQGANGYTF
TRBJ1-1,.,TRBV4-1,.,15,TGCGCCAGCAGCCAAGAAACGGGGTTGAACACTGAAGCTTTCTTT,CASSQETGLNTEAFF
TRBJ2-1,.,TRBV20-1,TRBD2,12,TGCAGTGCTAGTGAGGGGAGGGATGAGCAGTTCTTC,CSASEGRDEQFF
TRBJ2-3,.,TRBV7-3,.,13,TGTGCCAGCAGCTATGGCTTGGGGGATACGCAGTATTTT,CASSYGLGDTQYF
TRBJ1-1,.,TRBV5-6,.,15,TGTGCCAGCAGCCCCGTGGTGACGTTAGGCACTGAAGCTTTCTTT,CASSPVVTLGTEAFF
TRBJ2-3,once,TRBV2,TRBD2,19,TGTGCCAGCAGTGAATCCCCTAGCGGGGGGGCATCGTACACAGATACGCAGTATTTT,CASSESPSGGASYTDTQYF
TRBJ2-5,.,TRBV6-2/TRBV6-3,.,19,TGTGCCAGCAGTTACTCGAGTCGATTTAAGGAGCGGTACCAAGAGACCCAGTACTTC,CASSYSSRFKERYQETQYF
TRBJ1-4,.,TRBV28,TRBD1,14,TGTGCCAGCAGTGTAACAGGGGCCGGTGAAAAACTGTTTTTT,CASSVTGAGEKLFF
TRBJ1-5,.,TRBV27,TRBD1,17,TGTGCCAGCAGTTTAGGGACAGGTTGGCCGAGCAATCAGCCCCAGCATTTT,CASSLGTGWPSNQPQHF
TRBJ2-7,.,TRBV19,.,14,TGTGCCAGTAGTATAGATGGCAGGGGGGCCGAGCAGTACTTC,CASSIDGRGAEQYF
TRBJ1-2,.,TRBV18,TRBD1,14,TGTGCCAGCTCACCAACTGGGACAGGGGTAGGCTACACCTTC,CASSPTGTGVGYTF
TRBJ2-1,.,TRBV5-1,.,15,TGCGCCAGCAGCTTAAGGCAGGGCCGCGAGGATGAGCAGTTCTTC,CASSLRQGREDEQFF
TRBJ2-7,once,TRBV15,.,14,TGTGCCACCAGCAGGACTTCCAGCTCCTACGAGCAGTACTTC,CATSRTSSSYEQYF
TRBJ2-2,few,TRBV7-9,TRBD1,15,TGTGCCAGCAGATTGGGACAGGAGCGGACCGGGGAGCTGTTTTTT,CASRLGQERTGELFF
TRBJ2-1,few,TRBV9,TRBD1,15,TGTGCCAGCAGCTTGAGACAGGGGGGGTTGGATGAGCAGTTCTTC,CASSLRQGGLDEQFF
TRBJ1-4,.,TRBV4-3,TRBD1,15,TGCGCCAGCAGCCAAGATCAAGGGGGCTTTGAAAAACTGTTTTTT,CASSQDQGGFEKLFF
TRBJ1-2,few,TRBV4-1,TRBD1,18,TGCGCCAGCAGCCAAGACGCCGGGACAGCGATCTTTAACTATGGCTACACCTTC,CASSQDAGTAIFNYGYTF
TRBJ2-3,.,TRBV5-4,TRBD2,14,TGTGCCAGCAGTTTTAGCGGGAGGGCCATGGCGCAGTATTTT,CASSFSGRAMAQYF
TRBJ1-1,.,TRBV7-9,.,13,TGTGCCAGCAGCTCGGCCCGGCGCACTGAAGCTTTCTTT,CASSSARRTEAFF
TRBJ1-2,.,TRBV6-2/TRBV6-3,.,13,TGTGCCAGCAGTTACATGGGTAACTATGGCTACACCTTC,CASSYMGNYGYTF
TRBJ1-6,once,TRBV2,.,13,TGTGCCAGCAGTGAACTTCGGAATTCACCCCTCCACTTT,CASSELRNSPLHF
TRBJ1-5,.,TRBV6-2/TRBV6-3,.,15,TGTGCCAGCAGTTATCGGGCAGGGAGCAATCAGCCCCAGCATTTT,CASSYRAGSNQPQHF
TRBJ1-2,.,TRBV19,.,15,TGTGCCAGCCTGACCCCCGGCCTGGGACCGAAAGGCTACACCTTC,CASLTPGLGPKGYTF
TRBJ2-7,.,TRBV14,TRBD1,12,TGTGCCAGCAGCCTAGGACAGGGGAAGCAGTACTTC,CASSLGQGKQYF
TRBJ2-7,.,TRBV11-1,.,14,TGTGCCAGCAGCTTAGCGCAGGCCGCCTACGAGCAGTACTTC,CASSLAQAAYEQYF
TRBJ2-1,.,TRBV6-5,TRBD2,16,TGTGCCAGCAGTTACCTCAGCGGGAGGGCCCGGAATGAGCAGTTCTTC,CASSYLSGRARNEQFF
TRBJ1-2,once,TRBV5-1,.,15,TGCGCCAGCAGCGCACGGGACGCCTTAGGCTATGGCTACACCTTC,CASSARDALGYGYTF
TRBJ2-7,.,TRBV9,.,14,TGTGCCAGCAGCGTAGGCGCCCAGAACTACGAGCAGTACTTC,CASSVGAQNYEQYF
TRBJ2-1,.,TRBV7-3,.,16,TGTGCCAGCAGCCCCCTTGTTGGGGCGAACTACAATGAGCAGTTCTTC,CASSPLVGANYNEQFF
TRBJ1-2,once,TRBV27,TRBD1,17,TGTGCCAGCAGTCGGCTAATCCGACAGGGGGCCTACTATGGCTACACCTTC,CASSRLIRQGAYYGYTF
TRBJ1-1,.,TRBV13,.,14,TGTGCCAGCAGCTTAAAACAGGGTATCACTGAAGCTTTCTTT,CASSLKQGITEAFF
TRBJ1-1,.,TRBV19,TRBD1,14,TGTGCCAGTAGTATCCTGGGACAGGGGGTTGAAGCTTTCTTT,CASSILGQGVEAFF
TRBJ2-1,.,TRBV28,TRBD2,18,TGTGCCAGCAGTAAAGAACTAGCGGGCTACGCTACCTACAATGAGCAGTTCTTC,CASSKELAGYATYNEQFF
TRBJ2-7,.,TRBV4-1,.,14,TGCGCCAGCAGCCCAGCAGGGACATCCTACGAGCAGTACTTC,CASSPAGTSYEQYF
TRBJ2-3,.,TRBV5-1,.,14,TGCGCCAGCACGCGGAGCATGGAGACAGATACGCAGTATTTT,CASTRSMETDTQYF
TRBJ1-1,.,TRBV14,.,14,TGTGCCAGCAGCCAAATAGACATGAACACTGAAGCTTTCTTT,CASSQIDMNTEAFF
TRBJ2-1,.,TRBV13,TRBD2,17,TGTGCCAGCAGCTTAGGGATAGGACTAGCGGCCTACAATGAGCAGTTCTTC,CASSLGIGLAAYNEQFF
TRBJ2-7,.,TRBV18,.,12,TGTGCCAGCTCACCGGAGGGGTACGAGCAGTACTTC,CASSPEGYEQYF
TRBJ2-1,.,TRBV7-2,.,14,TGTGCCAGCGCGGACCCGAGCTCCTACAATGAGCAGTTCTTC,CASADPSSYNEQFF
TRBJ1-1,.,TRBV6-2/TRBV6-3,.,14,TGTGCCAGCAGTTACTCGGGCTCGAACACTGAAGCTTTCTTT,CASSYSGSNTEAFF
TRBJ2-7,.,TRBV12-3/TRBV12-4,.,12,TGTGCCACCAGAGAGACGGCGTTGGGGCAGTACTTC,CATRETALGQYF
TRBJ2-7,.,TRBV7-2,.,15,TGTGCCAGCAGCTTAGGAGGGCGGGATTCCTACGAGCAGTACTTC,CASSLGGRDSYEQYF
TRBJ1-3,.,TRBV6-5,.,16,TGTGCCAGCAGTTACTCCTGGGCTCCCTCTGGAAACACCATATATTTT,CASSYSWAPSGNTIYF
TRBJ1-5,.,TRBV4-2,.,16,TGTGCCAGCAGCCAAGATCCCAGGGTTAGCAATCAGCCCCAGCATTTT,CASSQDPRVSNQPQHF